These T cell receptor beta chains were read from a single sample in a study of shared T cell receptors in the human thymus. Some clones are missing from TCRdb's copy, which holds only in-frame ones; the method was immunoSEQ multiplex PCR. Of roughly 550,000 clones listed, around 78% are singletons. The sample also formed part of further work on human thymus T cells.

The sample was thymocytes. These receptors all come from a boy younger than two with a congenital heart defect. The CDR3 runs from the conserved cysteine through the conserved F or W. D genes are given only for firm matches. The size field is filled for only some rows; it gives once, few, many or a size class.

d_gene: -; j_gene: TRBJ2-3; abundance: -; v_gene: TRBV15; CDR3nt: TGTGCCACCAGCAGAGGGCGAGGAGATACGCAGTATTTT; CDR3aa: CATSRGRGDTQYF
d_gene: TRBD1; j_gene: TRBJ2-1; abundance: -; v_gene: TRBV11-3; CDR3nt: TGTGCCAGCAGCTTAGAGTCTCCCCCCGGGACAGGGGGACACAATGAGCAGTTCTTC; CDR3aa: CASSLESPPGTGGHNEQFF
d_gene: TRBD2; j_gene: TRBJ2-7; abundance: -; v_gene: TRBV15; CDR3nt: TGTGCCACCAGCAGAGTGGTATTTCGGACTAGCGGGAGGGAGAACTACGAGCAGTACTTC; CDR3aa: CATSRVVFRTSGRENYEQYF
d_gene: TRBD1; j_gene: TRBJ2-7; abundance: -; v_gene: TRBV5-5; CDR3nt: TGTGCCAGCAGCTCCCAGGGACAGCCCCACGAGCAGTACTTC; CDR3aa: CASSSQGQPHEQYF
d_gene: TRBD1; j_gene: TRBJ1-4; abundance: -; v_gene: TRBV7-9; CDR3nt: TGTGCCAGCAGCCCAACGCTCGGGACAGGGGAGGCAACTAATGAAAAACTGTTTTTT; CDR3aa: CASSPTLGTGEATNEKLFF
d_gene: -; j_gene: TRBJ1-1; abundance: -; v_gene: TRBV19; CDR3nt: TGTGCCAGTAGAAGTATCCCTGGGCGTCGAAGCACTGAAGCTTTCTTT; CDR3aa: CASRSIPGRRSTEAFF
d_gene: -; j_gene: TRBJ2-7; abundance: -; v_gene: TRBV10-3; CDR3nt: TGTGCCATCAGTGAGTCGACAGGCAGGTTTTCCGAGCAGTACTTC; CDR3aa: CAISESTGRFSEQYF
d_gene: TRBD2; j_gene: TRBJ2-7; abundance: -; v_gene: TRBV13; CDR3nt: TGTGCCAGCAGCACCGGGACTAGCGGGATAAACGGCTCCTACGAGCAGTACTTC; CDR3aa: CASSTGTSGINGSYEQYF
d_gene: -; j_gene: TRBJ2-1; abundance: -; v_gene: TRBV15; CDR3nt: TGTGCCACCAGCACGATGGGACTGGGGGTGGGGTTCTTC; CDR3aa: CATSTMGLGVGFF
d_gene: TRBD2; j_gene: TRBJ2-7; abundance: -; v_gene: TRBV10-1; CDR3nt: TGCGCCAGCAGTGAGCGGCGTCCCGGGACTAGCGGGAGCAGCCCGCTAGGGCCGGCCTACGAGCAGTACTTC; CDR3aa: CASSERRPGTSGSSPLGPAYEQYF
d_gene: -; j_gene: TRBJ1-4; abundance: -; v_gene: TRBV4-3; CDR3nt: TGCGCCAGCAGCCAAGCATTCCGACTATATGAAAAACTGTTTTTT; CDR3aa: CASSQAFRLYEKLFF
d_gene: TRBD1; j_gene: TRBJ1-1; abundance: -; v_gene: TRBV10-2; CDR3nt: TGCGCCAGCAGCCCGCGACAGGGTCCCAGCACTGAAGCTTTCTTT; CDR3aa: CASSPRQGPSTEAFF
d_gene: TRBD2; j_gene: TRBJ2-3; abundance: -; v_gene: TRBV6-4; CDR3nt: TGTGCCAGCAGCGAGGGACTAGCGGGAGGACACCACAGCACAGATACGCAGTATTTT; CDR3aa: CASSEGLAGGHHSTDTQYF
d_gene: -; j_gene: TRBJ2-1; abundance: -; v_gene: TRBV10-1; CDR3nt: TGCGCCAGCAGAAGTGAAGGCCTGGGACTCCACCCCAATGAGCAGTTCTTC; CDR3aa: CASRSEGLGLHPNEQFF
d_gene: -; j_gene: TRBJ2-3; abundance: -; v_gene: TRBV2; CDR3nt: TGTGCCAGCAGGGGGGACATCACAGATACGCAGTATTTT; CDR3aa: CASRGDITDTQYF
d_gene: TRBD2; j_gene: TRBJ2-3; abundance: -; v_gene: TRBV6-5; CDR3nt: TGTGCCAGCACCCCTATACGGGAGGGGGCAGATACGCAGTATTTT; CDR3aa: CASTPIREGADTQYF
d_gene: TRBD1; j_gene: TRBJ2-3; abundance: -; v_gene: TRBV14; CDR3nt: TGTGCCAGCAGCCAAAACAGGGGGTGGGCAGATACGCAGTATTTT; CDR3aa: CASSQNRGWADTQYF
d_gene: TRBD2; j_gene: TRBJ2-7; abundance: few; v_gene: TRBV6-1; CDR3nt: TGTGCCAGCAGTGAACGGTCTAGCGGGAGGAGCTCCTACGAGCAGTACTTC; CDR3aa: CASSERSSGRSSYEQYF
d_gene: -; j_gene: TRBJ1-5; abundance: -; v_gene: TRBV21-1; CDR3nt: TGTGCCAGCAGCAAAGCCTACAGGGGTTATCAGCCCCAGCATTTT; CDR3aa: CASSKAYRGYQPQHF
d_gene: -; j_gene: TRBJ2-3; abundance: -; v_gene: TRBV20-1; CDR3nt: TGCAGTGCTAGATTCCGGGATACGCAGTATTTT; CDR3aa: CSARFRDTQYF
d_gene: -; j_gene: TRBJ2-2; abundance: -; v_gene: TRBV21-1; CDR3nt: TGTGCCAGCAGCAAAGGTCGCGGGAGGAAACCCCGCGGGGAGCTGTTTTTT; CDR3aa: CASSKGRGRKPRGELFF
d_gene: TRBD2; j_gene: TRBJ2-1; abundance: -; v_gene: TRBV27; CDR3nt: TGTGCCAGCAGCACTAGCGGGAGTTATAACAATGAGCAGTTCTTC; CDR3aa: CASSTSGSYNNEQFF
d_gene: -; j_gene: TRBJ2-1; abundance: once; v_gene: TRBV4-1; CDR3nt: TGCGCCAGCAGCCATCTCTGGGGGGATGAGCAGTTCTTC; CDR3aa: CASSHLWGDEQFF
d_gene: -; j_gene: TRBJ2-3; abundance: few; v_gene: TRBV11-3; CDR3nt: TGTGCCAGCAGCCGAGAGGGTCCAGATACGCAGTATTTT; CDR3aa: CASSREGPDTQYF
d_gene: TRBD2; j_gene: TRBJ2-1; abundance: -; v_gene: TRBV10-3; CDR3nt: TGTGCCATCAGTGATGGGCGGGAGGGCCTGAGCTCCTACAATGAGCAGTTCTTC; CDR3aa: CAISDGREGLSSYNEQFF
d_gene: TRBD1; j_gene: TRBJ1-2; abundance: -; v_gene: TRBV7-4; CDR3nt: TGTGCCAGCAGCAAGGACAGGGGTGGCTATGGCTACACCTTC; CDR3aa: CASSKDRGGYGYTF
d_gene: TRBD2; j_gene: TRBJ2-3; abundance: -; v_gene: TRBV7-8; CDR3nt: TGTGCCAGCAGCCTTGTTATAGCGGGAGGCTGGCAGTATTTT; CDR3aa: CASSLVIAGGWQYF
d_gene: TRBD1; j_gene: TRBJ1-1; abundance: -; v_gene: TRBV5-1; CDR3nt: TGCGCCAGCAGCTTGGCGGACAGGGGGCCGTATGCTTTCTTT; CDR3aa: CASSLADRGPYAFF
d_gene: -; j_gene: TRBJ2-5; abundance: -; v_gene: TRBV2; CDR3nt: TGTGCCAGCAGTGAGCAGGGCCCATACTTC; CDR3aa: CASSEQGPYF
d_gene: TRBD2; j_gene: TRBJ2-7; abundance: -; v_gene: TRBV28; CDR3nt: TGTGCCAGCGCAGCAGCGACGGAGATCGGGACTAGCGTCTACGAGCAGTACTTC; CDR3aa: CASAAATEIGTSVYEQYF
d_gene: -; j_gene: TRBJ1-2; abundance: -; v_gene: TRBV19; CDR3nt: TGTGCCAGTAGTATCGCGCCCGGGAGGGTAAACTATGGCTACACCTTC; CDR3aa: CASSIAPGRVNYGYTF
d_gene: -; j_gene: TRBJ1-3; abundance: -; v_gene: TRBV10-3; CDR3nt: TGTGCCAGCGGTAGCTCTGGAAACACCATATATTTT; CDR3aa: CASGSSGNTIYF
d_gene: -; j_gene: TRBJ1-1; abundance: -; v_gene: TRBV5-1; CDR3nt: TGCGCCAGCACCGGCGGGTGTGGGGGAGGGACTGAAGCTTTCTTT; CDR3aa: CASTGGCGGGTEAFF
d_gene: -; j_gene: TRBJ1-5; abundance: -; v_gene: TRBV6-6; CDR3nt: TGTGCCAGCAGTTACTCGGGGCAGAGCAATCAGCCCCAGCATTTT; CDR3aa: CASSYSGQSNQPQHF
d_gene: -; j_gene: TRBJ2-7; abundance: -; v_gene: TRBV28; CDR3nt: TGTGCCAGCAGCCTCCCGCGCCGGGTCCGCTACGAGCAGTACTTC; CDR3aa: CASSLPRRVRYEQYF
d_gene: -; j_gene: TRBJ2-1; abundance: -; v_gene: TRBV9; CDR3nt: TGTGCCAGCAGCGTCAACCTAATAATAAATGAGCAGTTCTTC; CDR3aa: CASSVNLIINEQFF
d_gene: TRBD2; j_gene: TRBJ2-7; abundance: -; v_gene: TRBV4-1; CDR3nt: TGCGCCAGCAGCCAAGATACTCGGGAGGCGACCTACGAGCAGTACTTC; CDR3aa: CASSQDTREATYEQYF
d_gene: -; j_gene: TRBJ2-7; abundance: -; v_gene: TRBV29-1; CDR3nt: TGCAGCGTTGAAGTGAAAGAGGGTCCCTACGAGCAGTACTTC; CDR3aa: CSVEVKEGPYEQYF
d_gene: -; j_gene: TRBJ2-2; abundance: -; v_gene: TRBV30; CDR3nt: TGTGCCTGGAGCCGGGCTAGCGAGAACACCGGGGAGCTGTTTTTT; CDR3aa: CAWSRASENTGELFF
d_gene: -; j_gene: TRBJ2-2; abundance: -; v_gene: TRBV30; CDR3nt: TGTGCCTGGAAGGGTAGACGGGGGACCGGGGAGCTGTTTTTT; CDR3aa: CAWKGRRGTGELFF
d_gene: TRBD2; j_gene: TRBJ2-1; abundance: -; v_gene: TRBV27; CDR3nt: TGTGCCAGCCGCCTAGCGGGAGATTGGTTCTTC; CDR3aa: CASRLAGDWFF
d_gene: TRBD1; j_gene: TRBJ1-3; abundance: once; v_gene: TRBV6-1; CDR3nt: TGTGCCAGCAGTGAAAATGTTGAGACAGGGGCTGGAAACACCATATATTTT; CDR3aa: CASSENVETGAGNTIYF
d_gene: TRBD2; j_gene: TRBJ2-7; abundance: -; v_gene: TRBV6-4; CDR3nt: TGTGCCAGGTTAGCGGGAGAGGACTACGAGCAGTACTTC; CDR3aa: CARLAGEDYEQYF
d_gene: -; j_gene: TRBJ2-7; abundance: -; v_gene: TRBV18; CDR3nt: TGTGCCAGCTCACCAGTCGGGGCCTACGAGCAGTACTTC; CDR3aa: CASSPVGAYEQYF
d_gene: -; j_gene: TRBJ2-1; abundance: -; v_gene: TRBV5-4; CDR3nt: TGTGCCAGCAGCTTGGCCGGCGGAGGCGATGAGCAGTTCTTC; CDR3aa: CASSLAGGGDEQFF
d_gene: -; j_gene: TRBJ2-4; abundance: -; v_gene: TRBV18; CDR3nt: TGTGCCAGCTCACCATTCCCTAGGGGCTTTATCAAAAACATTCAGTACTTC; CDR3aa: CASSPFPRGFIKNIQYF
d_gene: TRBD2; j_gene: TRBJ2-7; abundance: few; v_gene: TRBV12-5; CDR3nt: TGTGCTAGTGGTCTCCCCGGGGGGTACGAGCAGTACTTC; CDR3aa: CASGLPGGYEQYF
d_gene: TRBD2; j_gene: TRBJ2-3; abundance: once; v_gene: TRBV5-6; CDR3nt: TGTGCCAGCAGCTCTACTAGCGGGAGAAGGTGGGATACGCAGTATTTT; CDR3aa: CASSSTSGRRWDTQYF
d_gene: -; j_gene: TRBJ1-5; abundance: -; v_gene: TRBV19; CDR3nt: TGTGCCAGTAGTCCGACAGACAATCAGCCCCAGCATTTT; CDR3aa: CASSPTDNQPQHF
d_gene: -; j_gene: TRBJ2-6; abundance: -; v_gene: TRBV5-1; CDR3nt: TGCGCCAGCAATCTTCAGGGCCGCTCTGGGGCCAACGTCCTGACTTTC; CDR3aa: CASNLQGRSGANVLTF
d_gene: TRBD1; j_gene: TRBJ1-1; abundance: -; v_gene: TRBV7-6; CDR3nt: TGTGCCAGCAGCCCGGGGCCAGGGGGCGGCACTGAAGCTTTCTTT; CDR3aa: CASSPGPGGGTEAFF
d_gene: TRBD1; j_gene: TRBJ2-7; abundance: -; v_gene: TRBV5-1; CDR3nt: TGCGCCAGCAGCTTGGTCTGGGACAGCAACTACGAGCAGTACTTC; CDR3aa: CASSLVWDSNYEQYF
d_gene: -; j_gene: TRBJ2-1; abundance: -; v_gene: TRBV5-4; CDR3nt: TGTGCCAGCAGCTCCCCCCGGGGAGATGGGGAGCAGTTCTTC; CDR3aa: CASSSPRGDGEQFF